A single T cell receptor beta chain is shown here with its context. This clone was counted a few times. Its antigen remains unidentified. Per-base qualities were not stored, and no clone one base away is much larger. Relative to germline, V is missing 5 bases and J is missing 8 bases, with 7 bases of the junction outside any gene match. Taken from cysteine to phenylalanine, the CDR3 has 13 residues. Of all the DNA, just the CDR3 is kept, 39 bases in frame from base 1. The germline V gene (reference sequence) provides CDR1 LNHNV and CDR2 YYDKDF. Library preparation was by the immunoSEQ multiplex PCR assay. TCRdb took this table from immuneACCESS and kept in-frame rearrangements with V and J called. Such tables lack part of the clones; where checked against another copy, unresolved V genes explain under half of the gap, and the rest is unexplained. The sample table records about 49,000 clones; approximately 81% of these occur just once. The leading ten clones occupy 28% of the sample.

In this study, focal radiation therapy paired with CTLA-4 blockade (ipilimumab) was tested in patients who had chemo-refractory metastatic non-small-cell lung cancer. The data were obtained in a study of radiotherapy plus CTLA-4 blockade in lung cancer (dated by TCRdb to about 2018). With regard to the full study: Objective responses were observed in 18% of enrolled patients, and disease control was achieved in about 32%. Broad study findings and their caveats: TCR clones derived from tumors expanded in peripheral blood after treatment with radiotherapy and ipilimumab. The strongest predictors of response were reported to be early dynamic shifts in blood T cell clones along with a rise in serum interferon-beta following radiation.

The starting material was peripheral blood, obtained from a patient treated with radiotherapy plus ipilimumab. This TCR came from a human donor with non-small cell lung cancer whose response to radiotherapy plus ipilimumab could not be evaluated. The rearrangement combines TRBV15 with TRBJ1-2, with TRBD1 identical over 8 junction bases. CDR3 protein: CATSEGQGWGYTF. The nucleotide sequence is given as TGTGCCACCAGCGAAGGACAGGGCTGGGGCTACACCTTC.